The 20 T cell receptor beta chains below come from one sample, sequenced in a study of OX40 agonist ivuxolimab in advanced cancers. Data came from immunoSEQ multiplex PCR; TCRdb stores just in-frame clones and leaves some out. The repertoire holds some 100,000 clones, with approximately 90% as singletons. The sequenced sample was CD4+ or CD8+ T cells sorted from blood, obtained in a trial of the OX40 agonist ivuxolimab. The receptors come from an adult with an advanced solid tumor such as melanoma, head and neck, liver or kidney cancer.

DNA for the CDR3: TGTGCCAGTAGTCCCCGGACAGGTTCCTACGAGCAGTACTTC. This sequence encodes CASSPRTGSYEQYF. This chain joins TRBV19 and TRBJ2-7, with 7 bases identical to TRBD1. There are 14 residues in the CDR3. Germline values: CDR1 LNHDA, CDR2 SQIVND (reference sequence). Germline trimming cut 5 bases from V and 1 base from J; bases unmatched to any gene: 5. The entire variable domain, with the rest obtained from reference TRBV19 and TRBJ2-7, is as follows: DGGITQSPKYLFRKEGQNVTLSCEQNLNHDAMYWYRQDPGQGLRLIYYSQIVNDFQKGDIAEGYSVSREKKESFPLTVTSAQKNPTAFYLCASSPRTGSYEQYFGPGTRLTVT.

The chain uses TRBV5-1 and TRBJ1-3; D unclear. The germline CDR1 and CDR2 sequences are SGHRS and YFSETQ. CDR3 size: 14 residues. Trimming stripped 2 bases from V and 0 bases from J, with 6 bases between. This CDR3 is CASSFDISGNTIYF. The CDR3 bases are TGCGCCAGCAGCTTTGACATCTCTGGAAACACCATATATTTT.

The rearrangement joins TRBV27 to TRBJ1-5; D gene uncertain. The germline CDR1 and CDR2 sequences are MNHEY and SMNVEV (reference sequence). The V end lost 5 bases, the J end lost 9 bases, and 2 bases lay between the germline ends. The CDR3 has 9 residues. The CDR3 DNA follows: TGTGCCAGCAGTATGCCCCAGCATTTT. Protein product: CASSMPQHF.

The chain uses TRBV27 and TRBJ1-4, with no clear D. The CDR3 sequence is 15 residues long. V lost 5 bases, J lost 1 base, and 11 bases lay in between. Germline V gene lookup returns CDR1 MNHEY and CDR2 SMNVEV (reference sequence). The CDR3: CASSRSERTNEKLFF. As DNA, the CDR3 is TGTGCCAGCAGTCGCTCAGAGCGAACTAATGAAAAACTGTTTTTT.

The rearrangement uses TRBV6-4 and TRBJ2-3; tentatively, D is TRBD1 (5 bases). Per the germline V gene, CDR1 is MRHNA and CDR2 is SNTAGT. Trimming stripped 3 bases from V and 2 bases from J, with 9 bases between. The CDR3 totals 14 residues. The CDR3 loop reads CASSEQGDTDTQYF. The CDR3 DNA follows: TGTGCCAGCAGTGAGCAGGGTGACACAGATACGCAGTATTTT.

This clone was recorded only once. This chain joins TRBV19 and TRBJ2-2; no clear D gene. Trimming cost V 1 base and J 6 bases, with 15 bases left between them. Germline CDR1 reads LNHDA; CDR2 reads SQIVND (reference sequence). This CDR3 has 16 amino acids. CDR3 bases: TGTGCCAGTAGTATAGGTTTCGAGCGAGGTCCCGGGGAGCTGTTTTTT. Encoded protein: CASSIGFERGPGELFF.

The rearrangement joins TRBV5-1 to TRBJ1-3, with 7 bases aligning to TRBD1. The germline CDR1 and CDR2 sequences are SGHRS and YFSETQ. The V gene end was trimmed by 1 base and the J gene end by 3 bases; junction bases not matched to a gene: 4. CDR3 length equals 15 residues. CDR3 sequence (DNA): TGCGCCAGCAGCTTGACAGCAGGGGGTGGAAACACCATATATTTT. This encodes CASSLTAGGGNTIYF.

In DNA form, the CDR3 reads TGTGCCAGCAGTTCTCCCGGACAGGCGAACTATGGCTACACCTTC. Its protein product is CASSSPGQANYGYTF. The V and J genes are TRBV28 and TRBJ1-2; 7 nucleotides match TRBD1. Germline CDR1 is MDHEN and CDR2 is SYDVKM. The CDR3 is 15 residues long. V lost 4 bases and J lost 2; bases outside the gene matches: 7.

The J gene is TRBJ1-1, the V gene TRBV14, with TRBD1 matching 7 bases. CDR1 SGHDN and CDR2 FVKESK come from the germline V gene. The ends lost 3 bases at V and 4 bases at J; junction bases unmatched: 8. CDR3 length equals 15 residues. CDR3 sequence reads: CASSQGRGIGTEAFF. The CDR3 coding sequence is TGTGCCAGCAGCCAGGGCAGGGGGATAGGCACTGAAGCTTTCTTT.

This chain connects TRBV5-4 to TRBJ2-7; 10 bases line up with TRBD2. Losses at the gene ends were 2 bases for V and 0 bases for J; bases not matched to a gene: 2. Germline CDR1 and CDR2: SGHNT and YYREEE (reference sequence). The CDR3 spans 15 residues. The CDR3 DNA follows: TGTGCCAGCAGCTTTGGGACTAGCGACTCCTACGAGCAGTACTTC. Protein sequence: CASSFGTSDSYEQYF.

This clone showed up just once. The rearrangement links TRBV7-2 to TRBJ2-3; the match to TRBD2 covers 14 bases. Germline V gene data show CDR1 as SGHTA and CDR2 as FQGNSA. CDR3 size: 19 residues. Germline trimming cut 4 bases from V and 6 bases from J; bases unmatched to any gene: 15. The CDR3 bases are TGTGCCAGCAGCTCACCCGGGACTAGCGGGAGTCACGGGAGGGATACGCAGTATTTT. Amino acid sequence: CASSSPGTSGSHGRDTQYF.

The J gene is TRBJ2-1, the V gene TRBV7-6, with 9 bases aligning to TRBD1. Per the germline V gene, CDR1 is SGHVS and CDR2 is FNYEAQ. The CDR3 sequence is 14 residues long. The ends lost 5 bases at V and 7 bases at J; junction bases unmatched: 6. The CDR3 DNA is TGTGCCAGCAGCCCGGGACAGGGACGGAATGAGCAGTTCTTC. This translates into CASSPGQGRNEQFF.

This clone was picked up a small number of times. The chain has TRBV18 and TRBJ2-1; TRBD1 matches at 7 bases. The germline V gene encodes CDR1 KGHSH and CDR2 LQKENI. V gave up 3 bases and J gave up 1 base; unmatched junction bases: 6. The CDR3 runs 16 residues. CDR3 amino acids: CASSPDPGQSYNEQFF. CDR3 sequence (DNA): TGTGCCAGCTCACCTGATCCGGGACAGTCCTACAATGAGCAGTTCTTC.

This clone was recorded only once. The CDR3 loop reads CASSQGLGYNEQFF. The CDR3 DNA follows: TGTGCCAGCAGCCAGGGACTAGGATACAATGAGCAGTTCTTC. The rearrangement uses TRBV27 and TRBJ2-1, with 8 positions matching TRBD2. Germline trimming cut 6 bases from V and 4 bases from J; bases unmatched to any gene: 5. Germline CDR1 MNHEY, CDR2 SMNVEV (reference sequence). This CDR3 comprises 14 residues.

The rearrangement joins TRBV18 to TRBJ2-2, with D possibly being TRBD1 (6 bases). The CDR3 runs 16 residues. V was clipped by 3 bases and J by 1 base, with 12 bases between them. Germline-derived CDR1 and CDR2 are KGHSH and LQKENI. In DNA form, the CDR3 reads TGTGCCAGCTCACCCCCGGGACACCAGAACACCGGGGAGCTGTTTTTT. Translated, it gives CASSPPGHQNTGELFF.

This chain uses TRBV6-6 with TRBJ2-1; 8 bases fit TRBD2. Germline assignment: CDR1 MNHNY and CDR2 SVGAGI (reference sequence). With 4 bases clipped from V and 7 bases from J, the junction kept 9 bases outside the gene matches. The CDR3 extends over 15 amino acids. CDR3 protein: CASSFLAGGPNEQFF. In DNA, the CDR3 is TGTGCCAGCAGTTTCCTTGCGGGAGGACCGAATGAGCAGTTCTTC.

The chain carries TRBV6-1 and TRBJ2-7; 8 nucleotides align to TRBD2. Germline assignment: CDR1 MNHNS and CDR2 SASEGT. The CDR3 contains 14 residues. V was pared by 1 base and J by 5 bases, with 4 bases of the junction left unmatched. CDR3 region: CASSEDGRAHEQYF. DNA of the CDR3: TGTGCCAGCAGTGAAGACGGGAGGGCCCACGAGCAGTACTTC.

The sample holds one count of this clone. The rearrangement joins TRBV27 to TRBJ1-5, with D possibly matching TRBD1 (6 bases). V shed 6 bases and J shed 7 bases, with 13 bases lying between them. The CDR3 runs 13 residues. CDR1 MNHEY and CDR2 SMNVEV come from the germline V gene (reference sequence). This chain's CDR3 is CASSGQPGQPQHF. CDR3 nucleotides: TGTGCCAGCAGCGGACAGCCCGGGCAGCCCCAGCATTTT.

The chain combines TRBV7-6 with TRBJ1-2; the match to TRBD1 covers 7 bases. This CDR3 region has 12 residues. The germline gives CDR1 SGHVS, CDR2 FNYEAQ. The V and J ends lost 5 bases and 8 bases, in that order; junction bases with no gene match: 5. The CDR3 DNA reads TGTGCCAGCAGCCAGACAGGGACAGGCTACACCTTC. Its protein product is CASSQTGTGYTF. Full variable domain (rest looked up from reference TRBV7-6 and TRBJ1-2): GAGVSQSPRYKVTKRGQDVALRCDPISGHVSLYWYRQALGQGPEFLTYFNYEAQQDKSGLPNDRFSAERPEGSISTLTIQRTEQRDSAMYRCASSQTGTGYTFGSGTRLTVV.

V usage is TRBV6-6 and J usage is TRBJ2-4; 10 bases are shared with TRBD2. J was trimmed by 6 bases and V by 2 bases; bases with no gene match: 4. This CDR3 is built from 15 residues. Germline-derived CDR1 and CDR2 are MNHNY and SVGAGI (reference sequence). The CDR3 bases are TGTGCCAGCAGTTACAGGGGACTAGCGAGAAACATTCAGTACTTC. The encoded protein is CASSYRGLARNIQYF.